The 27 T cell receptor beta chains given below trace back to one sample, sequenced in a study of blood T cells in healthy people across ages (dated by TCRdb to the mid-2010s). Receptors were amplified or captured by 5' RACE. The sequencer listed for this sample is Illumina HiSeq 2500. A second PCR of roughly 6 to 11 cycles was run with a J-beta primer mix and a sample-barcoded 5' primer. TCRdb reprocessing: public reads trimmed at Q25 with fastp, clones called with MiXCR, in-frame beta chains kept. Every entry covers one CDR3 protein and lists the most common genes and DNA from its rows. In all, the sample holds about 290,000 distinct CDR3 sequences, and about 25% of those were seen once. The top ten constitute approximately 30% of the sample. Sequenced material: blood. These receptors all come from a woman aged 70 to 79 in good health.

This clonotype was counted between two and nine times. The rearrangement joins TRBV12-3 or TRBV12-4 to TRBJ1-1; D is ambiguous. V lost 7 bases, J lost 1 base, and 10 bases lay in between. The CDR3 runs 13 residues. Written as DNA, the CDR3 is TGTGCCAGCAACGTATACTCGAACACTGAAGCTTTCTTT. Translated: CASNVYSNTEAFF.

The V and J genes are TRBV20-1 and TRBJ2-7, with D perhaps matching TRBD1 (6 bases). The CDR3 has 14 amino acids. V shed 1 base and J shed 4 bases, with 14 bases lying between them. In germline, CDR1 is DFQATT, CDR2 SNEGSKA (reference sequence). The CDR3 is CSARGQGKVYEQYF. In DNA form, the CDR3 reads TGCAGTGCTAGAGGGCAGGGGAAGGTTTACGAGCAGTACTTC.

V is TRBV6-6 and J is TRBJ1-2; D is undetermined. CDR3 length equals 14 residues. V lost 6 bases to trimming and J lost 0 bases, with 11 bases between them. In germline, CDR1 is MNHNY, CDR2 SVGAGI (reference sequence). CDR3 protein: CASSLRSANYGYTF. The CDR3 nucleotides read TGTGCCAGCAGCCTCCGGTCAGCTAACTATGGCTACACCTTC.

This clonotype was counted at least ten times. The gene calls are TRBV5-1 and TRBJ2-1, with D maybe TRBD2 (6 bases). Trimming took off 4 bases at V and 7 bases at J, with 21 bases between the two ends. Germline V CDR1 and CDR2: SGHRS, YFSETQ. The length of the CDR3 is 16 residues. CDR3 protein: CASSPTPTGVRNEQFF. The CDR3, as DNA: TGCGCCAGCAGCCCGACCCCTACGGGAGTTCGGAATGAGCAGTTCTTC.

The chain links TRBV20-1 to TRBJ2-7, with TRBD1 matching 7 bases. Germline V gene lookup returns CDR1 DFQATT and CDR2 SNEGSKA (reference sequence). CDR3 length: 12 residues. After removal of 5 bases from V and 8 bases from J, the junction contained 9 bases not matched to a gene. The CDR3 sequence is CSAFRTGQKQYF. CDR3 in DNA: TGCAGTGCTTTCCGGACGGGACAGAAGCAGTACTTC.

CDR3 coding DNA: TGCAGTGCTAGAGAGGGGCAGGGGTACACTGAAGCTTTCTTT. It is translated as CSAREGQGYTEAFF. V and J are TRBV20-1 and TRBJ1-1; D is possibly TRBD1 (6 bases). CDR3 length equals 14 residues. The germline CDR1 and CDR2 sequences are DFQATT and SNEGSKA (reference sequence). V lost 0 bases, J lost 3 bases, and 11 bases lay in between.

The table lists this clonotype with a count of one. The chain employs TRBV9 and TRBJ2-1; TRBD2 aligns across 9 bases. This CDR3 comprises 15 residues. After removal of 0 bases from V and 2 bases from J, the junction contained 0 bases not matched to a gene. Germline V gene lookup returns CDR1 SGDLS and CDR2 YYNGEE. CDR3 sequence (DNA): TGTGCCAGCAGCGTAGCTAGCGGGACCTACAATGAGCAGTTCTTC. This codes for CASSVASGTYNEQFF.

DNA of the CDR3: TGCAGCGTTGAAATACCGGGACATTACTACGAGCAGTACTTC. The encoded protein is CSVEIPGHYYEQYF. V and J are TRBV29-1 and TRBJ2-7, with TRBD1 as a possible D gene (6 bases). Germline values: CDR1 SQVTM, CDR2 ANQGSEA. The CDR3 spans 14 residues. V shed 2 bases and J shed 3 bases, with 14 bases lying between them.

This clonotype was recorded a few times. CDR3: CSATSPGLAGTDTQYF. In nucleotides, the CDR3 is TGCAGTGCCACTTCTCCGGGACTAGCGGGTACAGATACGCAGTATTTT. The V call is TRBV20-1, the J call TRBJ2-3; TRBD2 matches at 12 bases. CDR1 is DFQATT and CDR2 is SNEGSKA in the germline V gene (reference sequence). The CDR3 length is 16 residues. Trimming took 6 bases from V and 3 from J; bases not matched to a gene: 10.

A few counts support this clonotype. The CDR3 loop is CASSPNVQETQYF. The DNA for the CDR3 is TGTGCCAGCTCACCTAACGTTCAAGAGACCCAGTACTTC. The J gene is TRBJ2-5, the V gene TRBV18; D call uncertain. This CDR3 spans 13 amino acids. Trimming pared 3 bases from V and 2 bases from J, leaving 7 bases between. The germline CDR1 and CDR2 sequences are KGHSH and LQKENI.

The V and J genes are TRBV20-1 and TRBJ2-7, with 8 positions matching TRBD2. The CDR3 is 16 residues long. V trimming: 1 base; J trimming: 6 bases; junction bases outside the gene matches: 14. The germline gives CDR1 DFQATT, CDR2 SNEGSKA (reference sequence). The DNA of the CDR3 is TGCAGTGCTAGAGGCTTTGGAGCGGGAGTAGGGGCCGAGCAGTACGTC. Protein sequence: CSARGFGAGVGAEQYV.

This clonotype was seen only once. The J gene is TRBJ2-5, the V gene TRBV5-5; D unresolved. V gave up 1 base and J gave up 2 bases, with 9 bases separating them. The germline CDR1 and CDR2 sequences are SGHKS and YYEKEE (reference sequence). The length of the CDR3 is 14 residues. CDR3: CASSLYPAQETQYF. The CDR3 nucleotides are TGTGCCAGCAGCTTGTATCCAGCACAAGAGACCCAGTACTTC.

This clonotype was counted ten times or more. The gene calls are TRBV3-1 and TRBJ1-2; weak D call: TRBD1 (5 bases). Looked up from germline, CDR1 is LGHDT and CDR2 is YNNKEL (reference sequence). V was trimmed by 1 base and J by 5 bases, leaving 14 bases between them. CDR3 size: 15 residues. DNA for the CDR3: TGTGCCAGCAGCCAAGGGCCGGGGGGACTTTATGGCTACACCTTC. Its translation: CASSQGPGGLYGYTF.

J is TRBJ2-3 and V is TRBV6-1; no clear D. From germline, CDR1 is MNHNS and CDR2 SASEGT. This CDR3 spans 18 amino acids. V lost 6 bases and J lost 1, with 23 bases in between. The CDR3 sequence is CASRGNMYTSMGTDTQYF. The CDR3 region has the DNA TGTGCCAGCAGAGGTAACATGTACACCAGTATGGGCACAGATACGCAGTATTTT.

The chain recombines TRBV7-9 with TRBJ1-4; tentative D call: TRBD1 (5 bases). CDR1 and CDR2 from the germline V gene are SEHNR and FQNEAQ (reference sequence). V lost 5 bases, J lost 5 bases, and 12 bases lay in between. This CDR3 is 14 amino acids long. The CDR3 DNA sequence: TGTGCCAGCAGCCAGTGGGGGATCAATGAAAAACTGTTTTTT. Its translation is CASSQWGINEKLFF. The whole variable domain, remainder taken from reference TRBV7-9 and TRBJ1-4, is DTGVSQNPRHKITKRGQNVTFRCDPISEHNRLYWYRQTLGQGPEFLTYFQNEAQLEKSRLLSDRFSAERPKGSFSTLEIQRTEQGDSAMYLCASSQWGINEKLFFGSGTQLSVL.

This clonotype was counted at least ten times. This sequence joins TRBV4-1 and TRBJ2-5; TRBD2 is a possible D gene (6 bases). CDR1 and CDR2 from the germline V gene are MGHRA and YSYEKL. Trimming cost V 6 bases and J 3 bases, with 14 bases left between them. This CDR3 has 14 residues. Here the CDR3 reads CASSHGTGEETQYF. The CDR3 DNA sequence: TGCGCCAGCAGTCATGGGACGGGAGAAGAGACCCAGTACTTC.

The chain uses TRBV7-9 and TRBJ2-2; D is unclear. The CDR3 is 14 amino acids. The germline V gene encodes CDR1 SEHNR and CDR2 FQNEAQ (reference sequence). V lost 5 bases and J lost 2, with 9 bases in between. Written as DNA, the CDR3 is TGTGCCAGCAGCAAAGGCGGAAACACCGGGGAGCTGTTTTTT. Protein sequence: CASSKGGNTGELFF. Full variable domain (rest looked up from reference TRBV7-9 and TRBJ2-2): DTGVSQNPRHKITKRGQNVTFRCDPISEHNRLYWYRQTLGQGPEFLTYFQNEAQLEKSRLLSDRFSAERPKGSFSTLEIQRTEQGDSAMYLCASSKGGNTGELFFGEGSRLTVL.

This sequence joins TRBV12-3 or TRBV12-4 and TRBJ2-3; D gene unclear. V gave up 6 bases and J gave up 6 bases, with 13 bases separating them. CDR3 size: 13 residues. CDR3 bases: TGTGCCAGCAGCCCCCCCGTTCGTGATACGCAGTATTTT. Translating it yields CASSPPVRDTQYF.

This clonotype was seen more than once but under ten times. V is TRBV2 and J is TRBJ1-5; D unresolved. Looked up from germline, CDR1 is SNHLY and CDR2 is FYNNEI. This CDR3 contains 14 residues. V lost 4 bases and J 7 bases, leaving 14 bases between the germline ends. The DNA for the CDR3 is TGTGCCAGCAGTGTTAAAGGGTCGGGGCAGCCCCAGCATTTT. This encodes CASSVKGSGQPQHF.

This clonotype has only a few counts. Without the conserved terminal phenylalanine or tryptophan, this CDR3 likely stems from a read error. This rearrangement joins TRBV28 to TRBJ2-5; TRBD2 might be the D (8 bases). Between the trimmed V and J ends, which lost 7 bases and 1 base, there was a span of 16 bases. The CDR3 spans 15 residues. The germline V gene has CDR1 MDHEN and CDR2 SYDVKM. This chain's CDR3 is CASTGRGLGQETQYV. The CDR3 nucleotides are TGTGCCAGCACCGGGAGGGGGCTTGGCCAAGAGACCCAGTACGTC.

This chain uses TRBV5-8 with TRBJ2-7; D possibly corresponds to TRBD1 (5 bases). The CDR3 runs to 13 residues. Looked up from germline, CDR1 is SGHTS and CDR2 is YDEGEE. Trimming removed 2 bases from V and 5 bases from J, with 11 bases in between. CDR3 amino acids: CASSLQVRHEQYF. In DNA, the CDR3 is TGTGCCAGCAGCTTACAGGTCAGACACGAGCAGTACTTC.

This clonotype was found a few times. CDR3 amino acids: CASSPGLAEYTGELFF. The DNA of the CDR3 is TGTGCCAGCTCACCAGGGCTAGCGGAGTACACCGGGGAGCTGTTTTTT. The chain joins TRBV18 to TRBJ2-2, with 7 positions matching TRBD2. CDR1 is KGHSH and CDR2 is LQKENI in the germline V gene. With 2 bases clipped from V and 3 bases from J, the junction kept 6 bases outside the gene matches. The CDR3 consists of 16 residues.

J is TRBJ2-1 and V is TRBV7-8; 10 bases fit TRBD2. Germline-derived CDR1 and CDR2 are SGHVS and FQNEAQ. The CDR3 spans 20 residues. The junction had 11 bases not matched to a gene; V was cut back by 0 bases and J by 0 bases. The CDR3 DNA is TGTGCCAGCAGCTTAGCCCTAGCGGGAGTTGGGCCCAGCTCCTACAATGAGCAGTTCTTC. This sequence encodes CASSLALAGVGPSSYNEQFF.

The chain recombines TRBV7-9 with TRBJ2-1; 8 bases are a match to TRBD2. In germline, CDR1 is SEHNR, CDR2 FQNEAQ (reference sequence). V was pared by 5 bases and J by 1 base, with 7 bases of the junction left unmatched. The CDR3 totals 16 residues. This chain's CDR3 is CASSPRGAESYNEQFF. The CDR3 DNA is TGTGCCAGCAGCCCGCGGGGGGCGGAATCCTACAATGAGCAGTTCTTC.

A few counts support this clonotype. The rearrangement links TRBV20-1 to TRBJ1-1; 7 bases match TRBD1. CDR1 is DFQATT, CDR2 SNEGSKA, per germline (reference sequence). The V gene end was trimmed by 6 bases and the J gene end by 1 base; junction bases not matched to a gene: 5. The CDR3 is 13 amino acids. CDR3 sequence: CSAARDRNTEAFF. The CDR3 bases are TGCAGTGCCGCTCGGGACAGGAACACTGAAGCTTTCTTT.

The chain links TRBV5-5 to TRBJ1-6; 8 nucleotides agree with TRBD1. The CDR3 runs 13 residues. Trimming cost V 7 bases and J 9 bases; bases outside gene matches: 6. Looked up from germline, CDR1 is SGHKS and CDR2 is YYEKEE (reference sequence). Written as DNA, the CDR3 is TGTGCCAGCTCAACAGGGGGGACTTCACCCCTCCACTTT. This translates into CASSTGGTSPLHF.

This clonotype was picked up a small number of times. V gene TRBV29-1 combines with J gene TRBJ1-3, with TRBD1 matching over 7 bases. The germline V gene encodes CDR1 SQVTM and CDR2 ANQGSEA. The CDR3 has 15 residues. After removal of 5 bases from V and 4 bases from J, the junction contained 11 bases not matched to a gene. The CDR3 region is CSVSLRGQIGNTIYF. In DNA form, the CDR3 reads TGCAGCGTTAGCTTAAGGGGACAGATAGGAAACACCATATATTTT.